This T cell receptor beta chain was identified during a study of T cell repertoires in aging, cancer and after chemotherapy. Looking at the study overall: Donor ages fell into six groups from 30 or younger up to 70 or older. Study results and caveats: Untreated cancer patients had significantly lower blood TCR diversity than age-matched healthy donors.

TCR beta rearrangements were amplified from peripheral blood genomic DNA. Germline V gene data show CDR1 as MNHEY and CDR2 as SVGAGI. CDR3 length: 15 residues. Comments on this clonotype: The antigen is unknown. This may arise from a read error, as a much more abundant clone is one base away.

Rearranged V-D-J TRB sequences were amplified with a mixed TRB-A/B primer pool. TCRdb independently ran MiXCR on the multiplex PCR reads; one entry per CDR3 protein. This table holds approximately 940 distinct CDR3 sequences, roughly a quarter found once. The sequencing input was blood. The J gene is TRBJ1-3, the V gene TRBV6-5, with 8 positions matching TRBD1. The origin of this receptor is a human donor with a solid tumor. The CDR3 DNA reads TGTACCAGCAGACTAACAGGGGGCTCTGGAAACACCATATATTTT. Amino acids: CTSRLTGGSGNTIYF.